Listed below are T cell receptor beta chains from one sample, sequenced in a study of control samples from healthy donors and cancer patients. TCRdb keeps only in-frame clones here, not all; method: immunoSEQ multiplex PCR. The sample yields 35,000 to 40,000 clones, around 82% seen once. Sample: PBMCs. The receptors were gathered from a woman aged 60-75 years with lung cancer. Both conserved end residues are part of each CDR3. A D gene is named only where the DNA matches it firmly. Some rows have no size entry. The others give once, few or many, or a class for an expanded clone.

v_call: TRBV11-3; clone_size: -; j_call: TRBJ2-5; d_call: TRBD2; cdr3_nt: TGTGCCAGCAGCTTGACTAGCATCTCCCCTGGGGAGACCCAGTACTTC; cdr3_aa: CASSLTSISPGETQYF
v_call: TRBV5-4; clone_size: -; j_call: TRBJ2-5; d_call: TRBD2; cdr3_nt: TGTGCCAGCAGCTTGGGTGGGGCGGGGGGCCTAAAGACCCAGTACTTC; cdr3_aa: CASSLGGAGGLKTQYF
v_call: TRBV9; clone_size: once; j_call: TRBJ2-5; d_call: -; cdr3_nt: TGTGCCAGCAGCGGGGGAATGAAAGAGACCCAGTACTTC; cdr3_aa: CASSGGMKETQYF
v_call: TRBV6-5; clone_size: -; j_call: TRBJ1-5; d_call: -; cdr3_nt: TGTGCCAGCAGTTACTCGGGAGTGACTAATCAGCCCCAGCATTTT; cdr3_aa: CASSYSGVTNQPQHF
v_call: TRBV5-6; clone_size: -; j_call: TRBJ1-4; d_call: -; cdr3_nt: TGTGCCAGCAGCTTGAGGGGTTGGGGTGAAAAACTGTTTTTT; cdr3_aa: CASSLRGWGEKLFF
v_call: TRBV6-4; clone_size: -; j_call: TRBJ1-2; d_call: -; cdr3_nt: TGTGCCAGTTCTCTTGGTCCCGGGACGTTTGGCTACACCTTC; cdr3_aa: CASSLGPGTFGYTF
v_call: TRBV18; clone_size: -; j_call: TRBJ2-1; d_call: TRBD2; cdr3_nt: TGTGCCACCGTAGCGGGGAGCTCCTACAATGAGCAGTTCTTC; cdr3_aa: CATVAGSSYNEQFF
v_call: TRBV6-5; clone_size: -; j_call: TRBJ2-7; d_call: TRBD2; cdr3_nt: TGTGCCAGCATGAAGGCGGGAGGGTCCTACGAGCAGTACTTC; cdr3_aa: CASMKAGGSYEQYF
v_call: TRBV11-2; clone_size: -; j_call: TRBJ2-5; d_call: -; cdr3_nt: TGTGCCAGCAGCTTGTCGAAAGAGACCCAGTACTTC; cdr3_aa: CASSLSKETQYF
v_call: TRBV4-2; clone_size: -; j_call: TRBJ1-6; d_call: TRBD1; cdr3_nt: TGTGCCAGCAGCCAATCTTGGGACAGGGTGGAGTCACCCCTCCACTTT; cdr3_aa: CASSQSWDRVESPLHF
v_call: TRBV25-1; clone_size: -; j_call: TRBJ1-4; d_call: -; cdr3_nt: TGTGCCAGCAGTGAAAGTGAAAAACTGTTTTTT; cdr3_aa: CASSESEKLFF
v_call: TRBV30; clone_size: -; j_call: TRBJ2-7; d_call: TRBD1; cdr3_nt: TGTGCCTTACAGACAGGGAGATACGAGCAGTACTTC; cdr3_aa: CALQTGRYEQYF
v_call: TRBV12-3/TRBV12-4; clone_size: -; j_call: TRBJ1-1; d_call: TRBD1; cdr3_nt: TGTGCCAGCAGAGGACAGGCAAACACTGAAGCTTTCTTT; cdr3_aa: CASRGQANTEAFF
v_call: TRBV9; clone_size: -; j_call: TRBJ2-1; d_call: TRBD2; cdr3_nt: TGTGCCAGCAGCGCTGGAGCGGGAGGCTCCTACAATGAGCAGTTCTTC; cdr3_aa: CASSAGAGGSYNEQFF
v_call: TRBV25-1; clone_size: -; j_call: TRBJ1-2; d_call: -; cdr3_nt: TGTGCCAGCACCCATGGGGGGGCAGATGGCTACACCTTC; cdr3_aa: CASTHGGADGYTF
v_call: TRBV29-1; clone_size: -; j_call: TRBJ2-5; d_call: -; cdr3_nt: TGCAGCGTTGAGTCTGAATCTGAGACCCAGTACTTC; cdr3_aa: CSVESESETQYF
v_call: TRBV5-6; clone_size: -; j_call: TRBJ2-1; d_call: -; cdr3_nt: TGTGCCAGCAGCTTCTTGGTAGTGTTGGGGTCCTACAATGAGCAGTTCTTC; cdr3_aa: CASSFLVVLGSYNEQFF
v_call: TRBV7-9; clone_size: -; j_call: TRBJ2-3; d_call: TRBD2; cdr3_nt: TGTGCCAGCAGCCCCGGGACTAGCGGGAGAACAGATACGCAGTATTTT; cdr3_aa: CASSPGTSGRTDTQYF
v_call: TRBV19; clone_size: -; j_call: TRBJ1-1; d_call: -; cdr3_nt: TGTGCCAGTAGTATAAAACAGGGCTACACTGAAGCTTTCTTT; cdr3_aa: CASSIKQGYTEAFF
v_call: TRBV6-6; clone_size: -; j_call: TRBJ1-6; d_call: TRBD1; cdr3_nt: TGTGCCAGCAGTTACCGGGACAGTCGCAATTCACCCCTCCACTTT; cdr3_aa: CASSYRDSRNSPLHF
v_call: TRBV19; clone_size: few; j_call: TRBJ1-2; d_call: -; cdr3_nt: TGTGCCAGTAGTATTACGGGGCTCGGCAACTATGGCTACACCTTC; cdr3_aa: CASSITGLGNYGYTF
v_call: TRBV9; clone_size: -; j_call: TRBJ1-2; d_call: -; cdr3_nt: TGTGCCAGCAGCGTGTATGTCAGGGATCGAAAGGGCTACACCTTC; cdr3_aa: CASSVYVRDRKGYTF
v_call: TRBV18; clone_size: -; j_call: TRBJ2-1; d_call: TRBD2; cdr3_nt: TGTGCCAGCTCAACTCTAGCGGGAAGGGCCTACAATGAGCAGTTCTTC; cdr3_aa: CASSTLAGRAYNEQFF
v_call: TRBV5-6; clone_size: -; j_call: TRBJ1-3; d_call: -; cdr3_nt: TGTGCCAGCAGCTTGTGGACGGGCTACTCTGGAAACACCATATATTTT; cdr3_aa: CASSLWTGYSGNTIYF
v_call: TRBV29-1; clone_size: -; j_call: TRBJ1-2; d_call: -; cdr3_nt: TGCAGCGTCGGCGGAGGGGGGGCGAGCGGCTACACCTTC; cdr3_aa: CSVGGGGASGYTF
v_call: TRBV25-1; clone_size: -; j_call: TRBJ2-2; d_call: -; cdr3_nt: TGTGCCAGCACTGGGGGACATGAGAACACCGGGGAGCTGTTTTTT; cdr3_aa: CASTGGHENTGELFF
v_call: TRBV5-8; clone_size: -; j_call: TRBJ1-2; d_call: -; cdr3_nt: TGTGCCAGCCCCGAACTAACCTTC; cdr3_aa: CASPELTF
v_call: TRBV20-1; clone_size: once; j_call: TRBJ2-7; d_call: -; cdr3_nt: TGCAGTGCAAGTGAAGACGGGGACGCCGAGCAGTACTTC; cdr3_aa: CSASEDGDAEQYF
v_call: TRBV27; clone_size: -; j_call: TRBJ1-6; d_call: TRBD1; cdr3_nt: TGTGCCAGCAGTTTATTTTCCGGGACAGGGAATTCACCCCTCCACTTT; cdr3_aa: CASSLFSGTGNSPLHF
v_call: TRBV3-1/TRBV3-2; clone_size: -; j_call: TRBJ2-1; d_call: TRBD2; cdr3_nt: TGTGCCAGCAGCCACTATGGGACTAACACCTACAATGAGCAGTTCTTC; cdr3_aa: CASSHYGTNTYNEQFF
v_call: TRBV21-1; clone_size: once; j_call: TRBJ1-1; d_call: -; cdr3_nt: TGTGCCAGCAGCAAAGAACGAGGGTCTGAGGCTTTCTTT; cdr3_aa: CASSKERGSEAFF
v_call: TRBV5-5; clone_size: -; j_call: TRBJ2-7; d_call: TRBD1; cdr3_nt: TGTGCCAGCAGCTGGGAGACAGGGGAGTACGAGCAGTACTTC; cdr3_aa: CASSWETGEYEQYF
v_call: TRBV21-1; clone_size: few; j_call: TRBJ1-2; d_call: -; cdr3_nt: TGTGCCAGCAGCAAAGGGGCTATTGCGACCTTC; cdr3_aa: CASSKGAIATF
v_call: TRBV10-3; clone_size: few; j_call: TRBJ1-2; d_call: TRBD1; cdr3_nt: TGTGCCATCAGTGGTGATCACGGGACAGGGGCGGGCTACACCTTC; cdr3_aa: CAISGDHGTGAGYTF
v_call: TRBV7-9; clone_size: -; j_call: TRBJ1-2; d_call: TRBD1; cdr3_nt: TGTGCCAGCAGCCCGGAGACAGGGTCTGGGGGCTACACCTTC; cdr3_aa: CASSPETGSGGYTF
v_call: TRBV6-2/TRBV6-3; clone_size: -; j_call: TRBJ2-7; d_call: -; cdr3_nt: TGTGCCAGCAGTTACAGGGGGTCCTACGAGCAGTACTTC; cdr3_aa: CASSYRGSYEQYF
v_call: TRBV5-1; clone_size: -; j_call: TRBJ1-1; d_call: TRBD1; cdr3_nt: TGCGCCAGCAGCATCGGGGACAGGGAGACTGAAGCTTTCTTT; cdr3_aa: CASSIGDRETEAFF
v_call: TRBV25-1; clone_size: -; j_call: TRBJ1-1; d_call: -; cdr3_nt: TGTGCCAGCAGTGAGAGTGGACAGAGGAACACTGAAGCTTTCTTT; cdr3_aa: CASSESGQRNTEAFF
v_call: TRBV5-5; clone_size: -; j_call: TRBJ2-2; d_call: -; cdr3_nt: TGTGCCAGCAGCTTAACCCCTGGCACCGGGGAGCTGTTTTTT; cdr3_aa: CASSLTPGTGELFF
v_call: TRBV7-8; clone_size: -; j_call: TRBJ2-3; d_call: -; cdr3_nt: TGTGCCAGCAGCTTCACAGGGACTAGCACAGATACGCAGTATTTT; cdr3_aa: CASSFTGTSTDTQYF
v_call: TRBV27; clone_size: -; j_call: TRBJ2-7; d_call: -; cdr3_nt: TGTGCCAGCAGATCCGACAGGAGGGGTTCCTACGAGCAGTACTTC; cdr3_aa: CASRSDRRGSYEQYF
v_call: TRBV27; clone_size: -; j_call: TRBJ1-1; d_call: -; cdr3_nt: TGTGCCAGCAGAAGGAGGTTTGGCACTGAAGCTTTCTTT; cdr3_aa: CASRRRFGTEAFF
v_call: TRBV4-2; clone_size: -; j_call: TRBJ1-2; d_call: -; cdr3_nt: TGTGCCAGCAGCCAAGTTCATAGGGGCTATGGCTACACCTTC; cdr3_aa: CASSQVHRGYGYTF
v_call: TRBV19; clone_size: -; j_call: TRBJ1-5; d_call: TRBD1; cdr3_nt: TGTGCCAGTAGTCCTCGACAGGGGCATCAGCCCCAGCATTTT; cdr3_aa: CASSPRQGHQPQHF
v_call: TRBV4-3; clone_size: -; j_call: TRBJ1-2; d_call: -; cdr3_nt: TGCGCCAGCAGCTACGGACGGACGACCTATGGCTACACCTTC; cdr3_aa: CASSYGRTTYGYTF
v_call: TRBV12-5; clone_size: medium-sized; j_call: TRBJ2-7; d_call: -; cdr3_nt: TGTGCTAGTGGGGGAGGCTTCGGGGAGCAGTACTTC; cdr3_aa: CASGGGFGEQYF
v_call: TRBV7-2; clone_size: -; j_call: TRBJ2-3; d_call: -; cdr3_nt: TGTGCCAGCAGGACTGGGCGGGCTTTTTCTAGCACAGATACGCAGTATTTT; cdr3_aa: CASRTGRAFSSTDTQYF
v_call: TRBV5-4; clone_size: -; j_call: TRBJ2-1; d_call: -; cdr3_nt: TGTGCCAGCACCAGAGGGGAGAACTTCCCCCTCTACAATGAGCAGTTCTTC; cdr3_aa: CASTRGENFPLYNEQFF
v_call: TRBV5-1; clone_size: -; j_call: TRBJ1-1; d_call: -; cdr3_nt: TGCGCCAGCAGCTTGGCCTCCCTCACTGAAGCTTTCTTT; cdr3_aa: CASSLASLTEAFF
v_call: TRBV7-3; clone_size: once; j_call: TRBJ2-1; d_call: TRBD2; cdr3_nt: TGTGCCAGCAGCTTAAATTCGGCTAGCGGGGGCAATGAGCAGTTCTTC; cdr3_aa: CASSLNSASGGNEQFF
v_call: TRBV15; clone_size: -; j_call: TRBJ2-6; d_call: -; cdr3_nt: TGTGCCACCACTGAGGTGTATGGGGCCAACGTCCTGACTTTC; cdr3_aa: CATTEVYGANVLTF